This TCR beta chain was sequenced during a study of shared clonotypes between healthy human individuals. Study-level findings and limits: Memory subsets generally showed smaller estimated richness than naive subsets did.

Germline V lookup: CDR1 SGDLS, CDR2 YYNGEE. V dropped 4 bases and J dropped 2; count of bases not matched to a gene: 4. CDR3 size: 14 residues. In regard to this clone: Its specificity is not known. The same CDR3 arises from other DNA sequences in this sample as well.

The table came from immunoSEQ multiplex PCR; TCRdb's copy has only in-frame clones and leaves some out. Here the sample spans about 2.3 million clones, about nine tenths being singletons. The chain joins TRBV9 to TRBJ1-1, with 8 bases fitting TRBD1. The sequence derives from a man aged 18-30 years in good health. Some clones in this sample may be carry-over from other donors' samples. Sample: naive CD4+ T cells from PBMCs. Subset noted: CD45RA+ positively selected. The CDR3 reads CASSSGQGNTEAFF. In DNA, the CDR3 is TGTGCCAGCAGCTCCGGACAGGGAAACACTGAAGCTTTCTTT.